Below, 25 T cell receptor beta chains from the same sample are listed, as sequenced in a study of blood T cells in healthy people across ages (dated by TCRdb to between 2014 and 2017). The library was generated by 5' RACE. Data came from an Illumina HiSeq 2500. A second roughly 7 to 11 cycle PCR used a sample-barcoded 5' primer and a J-beta primer mix. TCRdb passed the public sequencing reads through fastp at Q25 and MiXCR, retaining productive beta sequences. CDR3 protein duplicates are merged, each entry listing the most common genes and DNA. The sample table contains 700,000 or so distinct CDR3 sequences; only one count was recorded for 20% to 25% of them. Roughly a fifth of the sample goes to the ten largest clones. What was sequenced was blood. The receptors originated from a man aged 70 or older in good health.

The chain recombines TRBV3-1 with TRBJ1-1, with D perhaps matching TRBD1 (6 bases). Trimming pared 3 bases from V and 6 bases from J, leaving 17 bases between. Germline lookup yields CDR1 LGHDT and CDR2 YNNKEL (reference sequence). This CDR3 is built from 15 residues. In DNA form, the CDR3 reads TGTGCCAGCAGCCACACGGCAAGGGGGAGGGCTGAAGCTTTCTTT. Its protein is CASSHTARGRAEAFF.

The chain employs TRBV5-6 and TRBJ1-4, with TRBD1 identical over 8 bases. Germline assignment: CDR1 SGHDT and CDR2 YYEEEE. The CDR3 extends over 14 amino acids. Trimming took 4 bases from V and 6 from J; bases not matched to a gene: 5. The CDR3 loop reads CASSVPGQDEKLFF. CDR3 bases: TGTGCCAGCAGCGTCCCGGGACAGGATGAAAAACTGTTTTTT.

This clonotype was seen a handful of times. This chain connects TRBV29-1 to TRBJ2-1; 9 bases are shared with TRBD1. The germline V gene has CDR1 SQVTM and CDR2 ANQGSEA. The J segment lost 6 bases and the V segment lost 5 bases, leaving 8 bases of the junction unmatched. This CDR3 contains 14 residues. CDR3 bases: TGCAGCGTTCCCGGGACAGGGAGGTTCAATGAGCAGTTCTTC. It specifies CSVPGTGRFNEQFF.

This clonotype occurred many times. The chain carries TRBV5-5 and TRBJ2-1, with TRBD2 as a possible D gene (6 bases). V was clipped by 4 bases and J by 2 bases, with 19 bases between them. The CDR3 consists of 17 residues. The V gene's germline CDR1 is SGHKS and CDR2 YYEKEE (reference sequence). The CDR3 region is CASSAYKTSTAYNEQFF. The CDR3 bases are TGTGCCAGCAGCGCTTACAAAACTAGCACAGCCTACAATGAGCAGTTCTTC. The full variable domain, its missing parts supplied by reference TRBV5-5 and TRBJ2-1, is DAGVTQSPTHLIKTRGQQVTLRCSPISGHKSVSWYQQVLGQGPQFIFQYYEKEERGRGNFPDRFSARQFPNYSSELNVNALLLGDSALYLCASSAYKTSTAYNEQFFGPGTRLTVL.

The sample holds a few counts of this clonotype. The chain combines TRBV12-3 or TRBV12-4 with TRBJ2-5; 8 bases agree with TRBD2. The CDR3 is made up of 15 amino acids. Trimming cost V 5 bases and J 5 bases; bases outside gene matches: 10. CDR3 DNA sequence: TGTGCCAGCAGTCCCCGACTAGCGATGGGGGAGACCCAGTACTTC. Translating it yields CASSPRLAMGETQYF.

This chain uses TRBV18 with TRBJ2-1; D possibly corresponds to TRBD2 (6 bases). The J call is doubtful: the DNA matches TRBJ2-5 better. This CDR3 has 12 residues. Per the germline V gene, CDR1 is KGHSH and CDR2 is LQKENI. CDR3 in DNA: TGTGCCATCGGGCGGGACGGTGAGACCCAGTACTTC. Its translation: CAIGRDGETQYF.

J is TRBJ2-1 and V is TRBV12-3 or TRBV12-4; 10 bases agree with TRBD2. V dropped 5 bases and J dropped 0; count of bases not matched to a gene: 7. The CDR3 is made up of 17 amino acids. The chain's CDR3 is CASSRTSGTSSYNEQFF. The CDR3 DNA is TGTGCCAGCAGTAGAACTAGCGGGACCAGCTCCTACAATGAGCAGTTCTTC.

This clonotype was counted at least ten times. V gene TRBV5-1 combines with J gene TRBJ2-5; tentatively, D is TRBD2 (5 bases). The J call may be incorrect, as the DNA end agrees better with TRBJ2-7. CDR1 is SGHRS and CDR2 is YFSETQ in the germline V gene. CDR3 length: 14 amino acids. CDR3 nucleotides: TGCGCCAGCAGCTTGGGGACTCAAGGATTCGAGCAGTACTTC. Translated: CASSLGTQGFEQYF.

The J gene is TRBJ2-1, the V gene TRBV12-3 or TRBV12-4; TRBD2 agrees at 10 bases. J lost 7 bases, V lost 7 bases, and 13 bases had no gene match. This CDR3 region has 16 residues. This CDR3 is CASNIPPTSGANEQFF. CDR3 nucleotides: TGTGCCAGCAACATTCCCCCTACTAGCGGGGCAAATGAGCAGTTCTTC.

There are a few counts of this clonotype. The J gene is TRBJ2-1, the V gene TRBV29-1; 13 positions match TRBD2. The CDR3 length is 15 residues. V lost 6 bases and J lost 7; bases outside the gene matches: 9. CDR1 and CDR2 from the germline V gene are SQVTM and ANQGSEA. CDR3 sequence reads: CSVLKRTSGSNEQFF. CDR3 DNA sequence: TGCAGCGTCCTCAAGAGGACTAGCGGGAGTAATGAGCAGTTCTTC.

This chain connects TRBV7-8 to TRBJ1-1, with D possibly matching TRBD1 (6 bases). The CDR3 loop spans 14 amino acids. CDR1 is SGHVS, CDR2 FQNEAQ, per germline. The germline V and J ends were trimmed by 0 bases and 7 bases, with 12 bases remaining between them. The CDR3 sequence is CASSLALQQGEAFF. CDR3 nucleotides: TGTGCCAGCAGCTTAGCGCTACAACAGGGTGAAGCTTTCTTT.

Of note for this clonotype: A read error may produce the germline difference seen at one junction end. The chain joins TRBV12-3 or TRBV12-4 to TRBJ1-5; maybe TRBD1 (6 bases). The CDR3 is made up of 15 amino acids. The CDR3 DNA follows: TGTGCCGGCAGTTTTACGGCAGGGGAGGATCAGCCCCAGCATTTT. Its translation is CAGSFTAGEDQPQHF.

This clonotype was seen a few times. The J gene is TRBJ2-2, the V gene TRBV5-1; the D is unclear. This CDR3 spans 15 amino acids. Germline CDR1 SGHRS, CDR2 YFSETQ. The V and J ends lost 7 bases and 1 base respectively, with 14 bases between them. CDR3 sequence: CASSNPAENTGELFF. The CDR3 bases are TGCGCCAGCTCTAACCCGGCGGAGAACACCGGGGAGCTGTTTTTT.

With respect to this clonotype: At one end, the junction sequence differs from germline, possibly due to a read error. J is TRBJ1-1 and V is TRBV20-1; TRBD1 is a possible D gene (5 bases). The CDR3 length is 14 residues. Looked up from germline, CDR1 is DFQATT and CDR2 is SNEGSKA (reference sequence). The CDR3 nucleotides read TGCAGTGCTAGAGTGTTAGACAGTGGGACTGAAGCCTTCTTT. This gives the protein CSARVLDSGTEAFF.

This clonotype was observed many times. The chain employs TRBV18 and TRBJ1-2; 9 positions agree with TRBD1. CDR1 is KGHSH, CDR2 LQKENI, per germline. The CDR3 totals 16 residues. J lost 2 bases, V lost 3 bases, and 7 bases had no gene match. The CDR3 reads CASSPLGQGKNYGYTF. In nucleotides, the CDR3 is TGTGCCAGCTCACCGCTTGGACAGGGGAAAAACTATGGCTACACCTTC.

This clonotype was counted once. An end of the junction differs from the germline gene, which may be a read error. V and J are TRBV12-3 or TRBV12-4 and TRBJ1-1; no firm D call. The CDR3 has 14 residues. CDR3 residues: CSSSLAPSRTEAFF. For the CDR3, the DNA is TGTTCCAGCAGTTTAGCGCCAAGTAGAACTGAAGCTTTCTTT.

This rearrangement joins TRBV13 to TRBJ2-1, with unresolved D. Germline CDR1 is PRHDT and CDR2 is FYEKMQ (reference sequence). This CDR3 is 14 amino acids long. Trimming left V 5 bases short and J 8 bases short, with 16 bases between. The CDR3 loop reads CASSPPPGVDEQFF. CDR3 sequence (DNA): TGTGCCAGCAGCCCCCCCCCAGGAGTCGATGAGCAGTTCTTC.

J is TRBJ1-2 and V is TRBV13; a possible D gene is TRBD1 (6 bases). Germline V CDR1 and CDR2: PRHDT, FYEKMQ (reference sequence). CDR3 size: 15 residues. Trimming took 5 bases from V and 4 from J, leaving 17 bases between them. CDR3 protein: CASSIDGGLGYGYTF. In nucleotides, the CDR3 is TGTGCCAGCAGCATAGACGGGGGGCTCGGCTATGGCTACACCTTC.

This clonotype was seen a handful of times. The rearrangement links TRBV5-5 to TRBJ1-1; 7 nucleotides line up with TRBD1. V lost 6 bases, J lost 0 bases, and 11 bases stayed unmatched. The CDR3 covers 16 residues. Looked up from germline, CDR1 is SGHKS and CDR2 is YYEKEE (reference sequence). The CDR3 DNA is TGTGCCAGCACAACGACAGGGATGGAAATGAACACTGAAGCTTTCTTT. Translated, it gives CASTTTGMEMNTEAFF.

This clonotype was seen repeatedly, ten times or more. This chain uses TRBV12-3 or TRBV12-4 with TRBJ2-1; D might be TRBD1 or TRBD2, each matching 6 bases. This CDR3 spans 15 amino acids. V lost 4 bases, J lost 9 bases, and 19 bases lay in between. The CDR3 nucleotides are TGTGCCAGCAGTTCAAACAGGGCCTTGGGGGGTGAGCAGTTCTTC. Amino acid sequence: CASSSNRALGGEQFF.

This clonotype was counted only a few times. J is TRBJ1-2 and V is TRBV20-1; D is unclear. Germline CDR1 DFQATT, CDR2 SNEGSKA (reference sequence). This CDR3 spans 13 amino acids. V was clipped by 0 bases and J by 0 bases, with 5 bases between them. The CDR3 DNA follows: TGCAGTGCTAGAGAGGGTACTAACTATGGCTACACCTTC. Its protein product is CSAREGTNYGYTF.

This clonotype was counted only a few times. An end of the junction differs from the germline gene, which may be a read error. The chain has TRBV3-1 and TRBJ1-4, with D maybe TRBD1 (5 bases). In germline, CDR1 is LGHDT, CDR2 YNNKEL (reference sequence). This CDR3 is built from 13 residues. CDR3 sequence (DNA): TGTGCCGGCAGCCAAGGGACGTCTGAAAAACTGTTTTTT. It translates to CAGSQGTSEKLFF.

This rearrangement joins TRBV11-2 to TRBJ2-3; TRBD2 matches at 7 bases. V shed 1 base, J shed 4 bases, and the junction held 5 bases outside the gene matches. This CDR3 comprises 15 residues. Germline lookup yields CDR1 SGHAT and CDR2 FQNNGV. CDR3 sequence reads: CASSLAGGLADTQYF. In DNA form, the CDR3 reads TGTGCCAGCAGCTTAGCGGGGGGTCTCGCAGATACGCAGTATTTT.

The chain employs TRBV4-2 and TRBJ2-5, with 11 bases aligning to TRBD2. The assigned J gene may be wrong: the sequence end matches TRBJ2-7 better. CDR3 length equals 16 residues. The germline V gene has CDR1 LGHNA and CDR2 YNFKEQ. The CDR3 bases are TGTGCCAGCAGCCAAGATAGCGGGGGGGCCCCCTACGAGCAGTACTTC. It yields the protein CASSQDSGGAPYEQYF.

The CDR3 DNA sequence: TGCGCCAGCAGCTTCGAGACTAACTATGGCTACACCTTC. The encoded protein is CASSFETNYGYTF. V gene TRBV5-1 combines with J gene TRBJ1-2; D gene unclear. Looked up from germline, CDR1 is SGHRS and CDR2 is YFSETQ. The CDR3 contains 13 residues. V lost 2 bases and J 0 bases, leaving 5 bases between the germline ends.